This entry lists 29 T cell receptor beta chains sequenced from one sample in a study of blood T cell repertoires in COVID-19 (dated by TCRdb to 2020 to 2022). The library was built by means of the immunoSEQ multiplex PCR assay. Sourced from immuneACCESS, this table was stored by TCRdb with only in-frame sequences that have V and J called. A share of the clones is absent; for the studies checked, an unresolved V gene accounts for under half, and the remainder has no known explanation. The sample has over 250,000 clones on record, roughly 85% of them singletons. 4% to 6% of the sample comes from the top ten. The specimen was peripheral blood. The receptors stem from a man in his forties or fifties with active or convalescent COVID-19.

The rearrangement links TRBV27 to TRBJ2-3; 12 positions agree with TRBD2. CDR3 size: 14 residues. CDR1 is MNHEY and CDR2 is SMNVEV in the germline V gene (reference sequence). Unmatched junction bases numbered 10, after V lost 5 bases and J lost 13 bases. The CDR3 is CASSRRTSGESEYF. The CDR3 DNA reads as TGTGCCAGCAGTCGCCGGACTAGCGGGGAATCGGAGTATTTT.

The gene calls are TRBV4-1 and TRBJ1-1, with D uncertain. CDR3 length equals 14 residues. Germline values: CDR1 MGHRA, CDR2 YSYEKL. V lost 0 bases to trimming and J lost 0 bases, with 5 bases between them. CDR3 amino acids: CASSQERLNTEAFF. The CDR3 DNA follows: TGCGCCAGCAGCCAAGAGAGGCTGAACACTGAAGCTTTCTTT.

V is TRBV10-1 and J is TRBJ2-7; 9 bases map to TRBD1. Germline CDR1 is WNHNN and CDR2 is SYGVQD (reference sequence). The CDR3 totals 16 residues. V was pared by 0 bases and J by 7 bases, with 10 bases of the junction left unmatched. The CDR3 loop reads CASSESGTGFLGEQYF. Here the CDR3 DNA reads TGCGCCAGCAGTGAGTCCGGGACAGGGTTTTTGGGAGAGCAGTACTTC.

The chain carries TRBV28 and TRBJ1-2; no reliable D call. Trimming left V 0 bases short and J 5 bases short, with 4 bases between. The CDR3 runs to 12 residues. The germline gives CDR1 MDHEN, CDR2 SYDVKM. The CDR3 region has the DNA TGTGCCAGCAGTTTATGGCAGTATGGCTACACCTTC. Protein sequence: CASSLWQYGYTF.

This clone was picked up one time. The chain has TRBV2 and TRBJ2-5, with 11 bases that match TRBD2. Trimming removed 6 bases from V and 5 bases from J; junction bases left unmatched: 5. The CDR3 spans 14 residues. Per the germline V gene, CDR1 is SNHLY and CDR2 is FYNNEI. For the CDR3, the DNA is TGTGCCAGCAGACTACTAGCGGGAGTCGAGACCCAGTACTTC. Protein: CASRLLAGVETQYF.

V and J are TRBV11-2 and TRBJ2-1; tentatively, D is TRBD2 (5 bases). The CDR3 consists of 16 residues. The V and J ends lost 5 bases and 7 bases respectively, with 21 bases between them. CDR1 is SGHAT and CDR2 is FQNNGV in the germline V gene. CDR3 residues: CASSPTWTGRRNEQFF. CDR3 nucleotide sequence: TGTGCCAGCAGCCCCACCTGGACTGGGCGACGGAATGAGCAGTTCTTC.

This chain's CDR3 is CASSRLGLAGLPNTGELFF. Written as DNA, the CDR3 is TGTGCCAGCAGTCGCCTGGGACTAGCGGGCCTACCGAACACCGGGGAGCTGTTTTTT. V usage is TRBV6-2 or TRBV6-3 and J usage is TRBJ2-2; TRBD2 agrees at 12 bases. Germline V gives CDR1 MNHEY, CDR2 SVGEGT. This CDR3 contains 19 residues. V dropped 5 bases and J dropped 0; count of bases not matched to a gene: 10.

The V call is TRBV28, the J call TRBJ1-4, with TRBD1 as a possible D gene (6 bases). V was cut by 7 bases and J by 6 bases, with 12 bases left in between. Looked up from germline, CDR1 is MDHEN and CDR2 is SYDVKM. This CDR3 contains 13 residues. The CDR3, as DNA: TGTGCCAGCACTCAGGGGCGAGATGAAAAACTGTTTTTT. This gives the protein CASTQGRDEKLFF.

J is TRBJ1-1 and V is TRBV4-3; TRBD1 might be the D (6 bases). Germline V gene sequence: CDR1 LGHNA, CDR2 YSLEER. The CDR3 totals 15 residues. Deletions cut 1 base from V and 8 bases from J, with 17 bases between. Here the CDR3 reads CASSQGLAGVYEAFF. The DNA for the CDR3 is TGCGCCAGCAGCCAAGGTTTGGCAGGGGTATACGAAGCTTTCTTT.

V usage is TRBV10-3 and J usage is TRBJ1-4; a possible D gene is TRBD1 (5 bases). Between the trimmed V and J ends, which lost 4 bases and 5 bases, there was a span of 17 bases. This CDR3 region has 16 residues. CDR1 is ENHRY and CDR2 is SYGVKD in the germline V gene. The CDR3 DNA is TGTGCCATCAGTGTGGGACTGATAGAAGGGAATGAAAAACTGTTTTTT. Its protein is CAISVGLIEGNEKLFF.

V is TRBV7-7 and J is TRBJ2-7, with a possible D match to TRBD1 (6 bases). The V and J ends lost 4 bases and 6 bases respectively, with 19 bases between them. Germline values: CDR1 SSHAT, CDR2 FNYEAQ (reference sequence). This CDR3 has 15 residues. The CDR3 spells CASSSRKSRGGEQYF. CDR3 nucleotide sequence: TGTGCCAGCAGCTCCCGAAAGAGCAGGGGTGGCGAGCAGTACTTC.

The chain carries TRBV7-9 and TRBJ2-2; 11 bases map to TRBD1. The CDR3 is 16 amino acids. Trimming cost V 3 bases and J 4 bases; bases outside gene matches: 4. Per the germline V gene, CDR1 is SEHNR and CDR2 is FQNEAQ (reference sequence). Written as DNA, the CDR3 is TGTGCCAGCAGCTTCCCGGGGACAGGGGGCACCGGGGAGCTGTTTTTT. Translating it yields CASSFPGTGGTGELFF.

This clone has only one observation. The chain has TRBV7-2 and TRBJ2-1; D might be TRBD2 (6 bases). This CDR3 comprises 16 residues. V was shortened by 4 bases and J by 0 bases, with 13 bases between the two germline ends. Germline V gene sequence: CDR1 SGHTA, CDR2 FQGNSA. CDR3 protein: CASSYKAGFSYNEQFF. CDR3 sequence (DNA): TGTGCCAGCAGCTACAAAGCGGGCTTCTCCTACAATGAGCAGTTCTTC.

The V call is TRBV3-1 (or the pseudogene TRBV3-2), the J call TRBJ2-5; D may be TRBD2 (5 bases). The CDR3 spans 13 residues. Germline assignment: CDR1 LGHDT and CDR2 YNNKEL (reference sequence). V was cut by 4 bases and J by 5 bases, with 11 bases left in between. The CDR3 DNA reads TGTGCCAGCAGCCCATGGTCGGGGGAGACCCAGTACTTC. Translated: CASSPWSGETQYF.

This sequence joins TRBV27 and TRBJ1-6, with D unresolved. The V gene's germline CDR1 is MNHEY and CDR2 SMNVEV (reference sequence). The ends were cut back, 0 bases at V and 5 bases at J, with 8 bases in the middle. This CDR3 spans 15 amino acids. The CDR3 DNA reads TGTGCCAGCAGTTTATCGCGTCCGCATAATTCACCCCTCCACTTT. It yields the protein CASSLSRPHNSPLHF.

The chain recombines TRBV2 with TRBJ1-4, with TRBD1 identical over 9 bases. Per the germline V gene, CDR1 is SNHLY and CDR2 is FYNNEI. Trimming took 8 bases from V and 5 from J; bases not matched to a gene: 9. This CDR3 has 15 amino acids. The CDR3 nucleotides read TGTGCCAGCGTTCGGACAGGGGCGTACAATGAAAAACTGTTTTTT. It encodes CASVRTGAYNEKLFF.

The chain combines TRBV29-1 with TRBJ2-7; 10 nucleotides match TRBD1. After removal of 4 bases from V and 4 bases from J, the junction contained 4 bases not matched to a gene. The germline CDR1 and CDR2 sequences are SQVTM and ANQGSEA. This CDR3 contains 13 residues. The CDR3, as DNA: TGCAGCGTTGGACAGGGGGCAGGGTACGAGCAGTACTTC. This translates into CSVGQGAGYEQYF.

The chain combines TRBV29-1 with TRBJ1-4, with 9 bases fitting TRBD1. Germline lookup yields CDR1 SQVTM and CDR2 ANQGSEA. Trimming at V came to 7 bases and at J to 8 bases, leaving 5 bases not matched to a gene. The CDR3 extends over 12 amino acids. The CDR3 coding sequence is TGCAGCGGTAGGACAGGGGACGAAAAACTGTTTTTT. Amino acid sequence: CSGRTGDEKLFF.

Here the CDR3 reads CASRETGLNTEAFF. The CDR3 bases are TGTGCCAGCAGGGAGACAGGGTTGAACACTGAAGCTTTCTTT. The J gene is TRBJ1-1, the V gene TRBV25-1, with 7 nucleotides matching TRBD1. V lost 6 bases, J lost 0 bases, and 4 bases stayed unmatched. Germline values: CDR1 MGHDK, CDR2 SYGVNS. This CDR3 comprises 14 residues.

This clone was detected once. Written as DNA, the CDR3 is TGCGCCAGCAGCCCCGGGACAGGGGGTCCTCGGAACACTGAAGCTTTCTTT. It translates to CASSPGTGGPRNTEAFF. The chain combines TRBV5-1 with TRBJ1-1; 11 nucleotides line up with TRBD1. Per germline, CDR1 SGHRS and CDR2 YFSETQ. With V trimmed by 4 bases and J by 1 base, 9 bases remained unmatched. The CDR3 is 17 residues long.

The chain employs TRBV27 and TRBJ2-3; the match to TRBD1 covers 8 bases. The CDR3 runs 14 residues. V lost 4 bases, J lost 4 bases, and 4 bases stayed unmatched. Germline CDR1 is MNHEY and CDR2 is SMNVEV (reference sequence). The DNA for the CDR3 is TGTGCCAGCAGTTGGACAGGGATTGCAGATACGCAGTATTTT. It yields the protein CASSWTGIADTQYF.

The chain links TRBV4-3 to TRBJ1-4; TRBD1 aligns across 7 bases. CDR1 LGHNA and CDR2 YSLEER come from the germline V gene. V lost 2 bases, J lost 11 bases, and 11 bases stayed unmatched. The CDR3 contains 15 residues. The CDR3 loop is CASSQLRDSYTKLFF. The CDR3 DNA is TGCGCCAGCAGCCAACTCCGGGACAGTTATACGAAACTGTTTTTT.

This clone was counted a single time. This chain joins TRBV29-1 and TRBJ2-7; TRBD1 matches at 10 bases. This CDR3 comprises 17 residues. CDR1 SQVTM and CDR2 ANQGSEA come from the germline V gene. J lost 6 bases, V lost 6 bases, and 20 bases had no gene match. This chain's CDR3 is CSVLRDRGSLVAGEQYF. CDR3 DNA: TGCAGCGTACTCCGGGACAGGGGATCGTTGGTGGCTGGCGAGCAGTACTTC.

The chain employs TRBV3-1 (or the pseudogene TRBV3-2) and TRBJ2-2, with 9 nucleotides matching TRBD2. The V gene end was trimmed by 8 bases and the J gene end by 8 bases; junction bases not matched to a gene: 9. The CDR3 extends over 14 amino acids. Germline-derived CDR1 and CDR2 are LGHDT and YNNKEL (reference sequence). The CDR3 DNA reads TGTGCCAGCTCTATAGGACTAGCGAAAGGGGAGCTGTTTTTT. It codes for CASSIGLAKGELFF.

V gene TRBV19 combines with J gene TRBJ2-5; D uncertain. The CDR3 runs 14 residues. The V gene lost 2 bases and the J gene lost 0 bases, with 7 bases spanning the gap. The germline gives CDR1 LNHDA, CDR2 SQIVND (reference sequence). CDR3 nucleotides: TGTGCCAGTAGTATACTTAACAACCAAGAGACCCAGTACTTC. This sequence encodes CASSILNNQETQYF.

The gene calls are TRBV11-3 and TRBJ2-4; 7 bases align to TRBD1. Germline V lookup: CDR1 SGHNT, CDR2 YENEEA. V gave up 8 bases and J gave up 4 bases; unmatched junction bases: 11. The CDR3 is made up of 15 amino acids. The DNA of the CDR3 is TGTGCCAGCTTATTAAGGGGACAGAATAAAAACATTCAGTACTTC. This translates into CASLLRGQNKNIQYF. The complete variable domain, with remaining parts taken from reference TRBV11-3 and TRBJ2-4, reads EAGVVQSPRYKIIEKKQPVAFWCNPISGHNTLYWYLQNLGQGPELLIRYENEEAVDDSQLPKDRFSAERLKGVDSTLKIQPAELGDSAVYLCASLLRGQNKNIQYFGAGTRLSVL.

The V call is TRBV7-8, the J call TRBJ2-5, with TRBD2 matching over 13 bases. Trimming removed 2 bases from V and 4 bases from J; junction bases left unmatched: 7. The CDR3 runs 17 residues. CDR1 is SGHVS and CDR2 is FQNEAQ in the germline V gene. The CDR3 reads CASSLPRTSGSLETQYF. CDR3 bases: TGTGCCAGCAGCTTACCCCGGACTAGCGGGAGTTTAGAGACCCAGTACTTC.

As DNA, the CDR3 is TGTGCCAGCAGCCAAACTGTGGGACAGGGGGCTTCGTACGAGCAGTACTTC. As protein: CASSQTVGQGASYEQYF. V and J are TRBV14 and TRBJ2-7, with TRBD1 identical over 12 bases. The CDR3 length is 17 residues. Per the germline V gene, CDR1 is SGHDN and CDR2 is FVKESK. Losses at the gene ends were 2 bases for V and 4 bases for J; bases not matched to a gene: 9.

The rearrangement joins TRBV5-6 to TRBJ2-5; 8 nucleotides line up with TRBD1. In germline, CDR1 is SGHDT, CDR2 YYEEEE. Trimming removed 2 bases from V and 6 bases from J; junction bases left unmatched: 15. This CDR3 contains 17 residues. The CDR3 loop reads CASSFSRPGQGRKTQYF. CDR3 sequence (DNA): TGTGCCAGCAGCTTTTCCCGACCTGGACAGGGAAGGAAGACCCAGTACTTC.